This T cell receptor (beta chain) was captured by sequencing in a study of shared clonotypes between healthy human individuals. Study-level information: There were three CD4 naive, three CD4 memory, two CD8 naive and one CD8 memory plates per donor. Findings and caveats of the study: Rarefaction curves obtained for sorted subsets showed sequencing incomplete despite large depth.

Several immunoSEQ 96-well plates shared each subset's DNA, each plate a replicate. Tens of thousands of T cell genomes, or about 190 ng DNA, went into the sorted-subset replicate PCRs. Using immunoSEQ multiplex PCR, the repertoire was profiled, and TCRdb retains in-frame clones only, with some absent. The data hold about 2.3 million clones, with roughly 90% observed a single time. On this clone itself: Its antigen is not identified.

V was cut by 5 bases and J by 3 bases, with 12 bases left in between. The CDR3 contains 14 residues. Germline V gene lookup returns CDR1 SGHTA and CDR2 FQGTGA. Material for sequencing was naive CD4+ T cells from PBMCs. The subset was: CD45RA+ positively selected. The receptor's source is a man aged 18 to 30 in good health. Some clones in this sample may be carry-over from other donors' samples. This chain links TRBV7-3 with TRBJ2-3, with D maybe TRBD1 (5 bases). This CDR3 is CASSLGVRTDTQYF. CDR3 DNA sequence: TGTGCCAGCAGCCTAGGGGTTAGGACAGATACGCAGTATTTT.